The 26 T cell receptor beta chains below come from one sample, sequenced in a study of shared T cell receptors in the human thymus. Here immunoSEQ multiplex PCR was the method, and the copy in TCRdb shows in-frame clones only, minus some. The sample lists hundreds of thousands of clones, over 75% occurring once. These data also formed part of another study, on human thymus T cells.

Sequencing was carried out using thymocytes. These receptors came from a boy younger than two with a congenital heart defect.

This clone came up a few times. V usage is TRBV11-3 and J usage is TRBJ2-7; perhaps TRBD1 as D (6 bases). The CDR3 covers 17 residues. In germline, CDR1 is SGHNT, CDR2 YENEEA. V was shortened by 0 bases and J by 0 bases, with 15 bases between the two germline ends. The CDR3 nucleotides are TGTGCCAGCAGCTTAGACACCGTTGACAGGAGCTCCTACGAGCAGTACTTC. Translation: CASSLDTVDRSSYEQYF. Looking up the rest from reference TRBV11-3 and TRBJ2-7 gives the full variable domain: EAGVVQSPRYKIIEKKQPVAFWCNPISGHNTLYWYLQNLGQGPELLIRYENEEAVDDSQLPKDRFSAERLKGVDSTLKIQPAELGDSAVYLCASSLDTVDRSSYEQYFGPGTRLTVT.

This clone has more than one count but fewer than ten. The chain is built from TRBV2 and TRBJ2-3; maybe TRBD2 (5 bases). V was cut by 1 base and J by 2 bases, with 13 bases left in between. This CDR3 spans 16 amino acids. The V gene's germline CDR1 is SNHLY and CDR2 FYNNEI. The CDR3 sequence: CASSEEAGQNTDTQYF. The CDR3 DNA follows: TGTGCCAGCAGTGAAGAGGCGGGCCAGAACACAGATACGCAGTATTTT.

The rearrangement joins TRBV4-2 to TRBJ2-2; a weak D match, TRBD2 (6 bases). CDR1 and CDR2 (germline): LGHNA, YNFKEQ. Trimming cost V 4 bases and J 4 bases, with 22 bases left between them. CDR3 length equals 18 residues. CDR3: CASSPHVGSGQPTGELFF. Written as DNA, the CDR3 is TGTGCCAGCAGCCCCCATGTCGGGAGCGGCCAGCCCACCGGGGAGCTGTTTTTT.

V gene TRBV4-3 combines with J gene TRBJ2-5; 7 bases fit TRBD1. Germline V lookup: CDR1 LGHNA, CDR2 YSLEER. This CDR3 contains 12 residues. With 4 bases clipped from V and 5 bases from J, the junction kept 1 base outside the gene matches. Here the CDR3 DNA reads TGCGCCAGCAGCCGCAGGGGGGAGACCCAGTACTTC. Amino acids: CASSRRGETQYF.

This chain links TRBV5-1 with TRBJ2-7; 11 nucleotides line up with TRBD2. The junction had 3 bases not matched to a gene; V was cut back by 1 base and J by 3 bases. The CDR3 consists of 15 residues. CDR1 is SGHRS, CDR2 YFSETQ, per germline. The CDR3 coding sequence is TGCGCCAGCAGCTTGTTGGGACTAGCGGACTACGAGCAGTACTTC. It codes for CASSLLGLADYEQYF.

This chain uses TRBV9 with TRBJ2-7; D is unclear. V shed 3 bases and J shed 0 bases, with 13 bases lying between them. The CDR3 is made up of 15 amino acids. The V gene's germline CDR1 is SGDLS and CDR2 YYNGEE. The CDR3: CASSEVEAASYEQYF. DNA of the CDR3: TGTGCCAGCAGCGAGGTAGAGGCGGCCTCCTACGAGCAGTACTTC.

This chain connects TRBV7-2 to TRBJ2-1, with 15 nucleotides matching TRBD2. Looked up from germline, CDR1 is SGHTA and CDR2 is FQGNSA. This CDR3 has 17 amino acids. With V trimmed by 1 base and J by 7 bases, 5 bases remained unmatched. CDR3 protein: CASSLEGTSGRRNEQFF. DNA for the CDR3: TGTGCCAGCAGCTTAGAGGGGACTAGCGGGAGGAGGAATGAGCAGTTCTTC.

This clone was recorded only once. The rearrangement uses TRBV6-4 and TRBJ2-3, with TRBD2 identical over 8 bases. CDR1 and CDR2 (germline): MRHNA, SNTAGT. The V gene end was trimmed by 2 bases and the J gene end by 6 bases; junction bases not matched to a gene: 7. CDR3 size: 15 residues. The DNA of the CDR3 is TGTGCCAGCAGTGACCGTAGCGGGATAGGTGATACGCAGTATTTT. This gives the protein CASSDRSGIGDTQYF.

This chain uses TRBV7-8 with TRBJ2-5; 7 bases map to TRBD2. V dropped 1 base and J dropped 0; count of bases not matched to a gene: 8. The CDR3 loop spans 17 amino acids. Per germline, CDR1 SGHVS and CDR2 FQNEAQ. CDR3 in amino acids: CASSLGRGSLHQETQYF. In DNA, the CDR3 is TGTGCCAGCAGCTTAGGACGCGGGAGCCTCCACCAAGAGACCCAGTACTTC.

The chain carries TRBV4-3 and TRBJ2-1, with 10 bases aligning to TRBD2. Germline CDR1 reads LGHNA; CDR2 reads YSLEER. The CDR3 covers 15 residues. The J segment lost 6 bases and the V segment lost 2 bases, leaving 4 bases of the junction unmatched. For the CDR3, the DNA is TGCGCCAGCAGCCAACCTAGCGGGAGAATCAATGAGCAGTTCTTC. Amino acid sequence: CASSQPSGRINEQFF.

V usage is TRBV27 and J usage is TRBJ1-5; 8 bases align to TRBD1. This CDR3 contains 15 residues. Looked up from germline, CDR1 is MNHEY and CDR2 is SMNVEV (reference sequence). V trimming: 2 bases; J trimming: 6 bases; junction bases outside the gene matches: 6. The CDR3 spells CASSLNRGEGQPQHF. The CDR3 DNA is TGTGCCAGCAGTTTAAACAGGGGGGAGGGTCAGCCCCAGCATTTT.

V usage is TRBV19 and J usage is TRBJ1-1; 8 nucleotides align to TRBD1. The V and J ends lost 3 bases and 5 bases, in that order; junction bases with no gene match: 5. The CDR3 contains 14 residues. The germline gives CDR1 LNHDA, CDR2 SQIVND (reference sequence). CDR3 region: CASSMAGGRTEAFF. CDR3 in DNA: TGTGCCAGTAGTATGGCAGGGGGCCGAACTGAAGCTTTCTTT.

This clone has just one count. The J gene is TRBJ1-1, the V gene TRBV27; D uncertain. This CDR3 is built from 13 residues. Deletions cut 7 bases from V and 0 bases from J, with 9 bases between. Germline lookup yields CDR1 MNHEY and CDR2 SMNVEV (reference sequence). In DNA, the CDR3 is TGTGCCAGCAAGAGCTTCATGAACACTGAAGCTTTCTTT. It specifies CASKSFMNTEAFF.

The chain links TRBV4-2 to TRBJ2-1, with 10 bases matching TRBD2. Losses at the gene ends were 2 bases for V and 4 bases for J; bases not matched to a gene: 17. Germline CDR1 reads LGHNA; CDR2 reads YNFKEQ. The CDR3 covers 20 residues. CDR3: CASSQPLTPLLAGIYNEQFF. The CDR3 region has the DNA TGTGCCAGCAGCCAACCCCTAACCCCCCTACTAGCGGGAATTTACAATGAGCAGTTCTTC.

Worth noting for this clone: The sample holds other DNA sequences that translate to the same CDR3. V usage is TRBV27 and J usage is TRBJ1-5; 7 nucleotides match TRBD1. CDR3 length: 13 residues. J was trimmed by 4 bases and V by 5 bases; bases with no gene match: 2. Germline lookup yields CDR1 MNHEY and CDR2 SMNVEV (reference sequence). The CDR3 loop reads CASSPQGNQPQHF. In DNA, the CDR3 is TGTGCCAGCAGTCCACAGGGGAATCAGCCCCAGCATTTT.

This chain links TRBV11-2 with TRBJ2-1; D remains unclear. Between the trimmed V and J ends, which lost 5 bases and 0 bases, there was a span of 17 bases. This CDR3 is 17 amino acids long. CDR1 is SGHAT, CDR2 FQNNGV, per germline. The CDR3 DNA is TGTGCCAGCAGCCCAAGAAATGGCGGCCTCTCCTACAATGAGCAGTTCTTC. This gives the protein CASSPRNGGLSYNEQFF.

The J gene is TRBJ2-2, the V gene TRBV11-2; D is unresolved. V lost 4 bases and J lost 8, with 11 bases in between. The CDR3 length is 13 residues. Germline loops: CDR1 SGHAT, CDR2 FQNNGV. The DNA for the CDR3 is TGTGCCAGCAGCTCCCCTAAGTGTGGGGAGCTGTTTTTT. Translation gives CASSSPKCGELFF.

This chain connects TRBV28 to TRBJ1-4; D gene uncertain. This CDR3 spans 15 amino acids. Germline CDR1 MDHEN, CDR2 SYDVKM. Trimming shortened V by 6 bases and J by 6 bases, and 17 bases separated the two germline ends. Here the CDR3 reads CASSHADKRDEKLFF. Here the CDR3 DNA reads TGTGCCAGCAGCCATGCCGACAAGAGGGATGAAAAACTGTTTTTT.

On this clone itself: The junction departs from the called germline gene at one end, perhaps through a read error. The sample carries other DNA sequences with the same CDR3. CDR3 nucleotide sequence: TGTGCCAGCAGTTCCGCCCGGGTATTCCAGGGAATCTATGGCTACACCTTT. Amino acid sequence: CASSSARVFQGIYGYTF. This chain connects TRBV28 to TRBJ1-2, with a tentative D call TRBD1 (5 bases). Germline lookup yields CDR1 MDHEN and CDR2 SYDVKM. The CDR3 length is 17 residues.

CDR3 protein: CASSQGLLRGYTF. The CDR3 DNA follows: TGTGCCAGCAGCCAAGGACTACTCCGGGGCTACACCTTC. The rearrangement links TRBV11-2 to TRBJ1-2; D is undetermined. Germline V CDR1 and CDR2: SGHAT, FQNNGV. Between the trimmed V and J ends, which lost 5 bases and 8 bases, there was a span of 15 bases. This CDR3 comprises 13 residues. Combining the CDR3 with reference TRBV11-2 and TRBJ1-2 gives the whole variable domain EAGVAQSPRYKIIEKRQSVAFWCNPISGHATLYWYQQILGQGPKLLIQFQNNGVVDDSQLPKDRFSAERLKGVDSTLKIQPAKLEDSAVYLCASSQGLLRGYTFGSGTRLTVV.

The CDR3 region is CASSYSKQGNNEQFF. The CDR3 bases are TGTGCCAGCAGTTACTCCAAACAGGGGAACAATGAGCAGTTCTTC. The genes are TRBV6-6 and TRBJ2-1; 7 nucleotides agree with TRBD1. V shed 0 bases and J 5 bases; nucleotides not matched to a gene: 4. Germline V CDR1 and CDR2: MNHNY, SVGAGI (reference sequence). The CDR3 sequence is 15 residues long.

This sequence joins TRBV27 and TRBJ1-1; tentatively, D is TRBD1 (6 bases). Trimming shortened V by 2 bases and J by 0 bases, and 16 bases separated the two germline ends. The germline V gene encodes CDR1 MNHEY and CDR2 SMNVEV (reference sequence). The CDR3 has 17 amino acids. In DNA, the CDR3 is TGTGCCAGCAGTTTAACCCGGACAGCCTTCATGAACACTGAAGCTTTCTTT. Encoded protein: CASSLTRTAFMNTEAFF.

The table lists this clone with a count of one. The V call is TRBV7-2, the J call TRBJ1-5; TRBD1 is a possible D gene (5 bases). Trimming removed 4 bases at V and 3 bases at J, with 10 bases between. The CDR3 has 14 amino acids. Germline V gene lookup returns CDR1 SGHTA and CDR2 FQGNSA. CDR3 in DNA: TGTGCCAGCAGCTCCACAGGAGACAATCAGCCCCAGCATTTT. Amino acids: CASSSTGDNQPQHF.

This chain uses TRBV28 with TRBJ1-1; 8 positions match TRBD1. Germline V gene data show CDR1 as MDHEN and CDR2 as SYDVKM. Germline trimming cut 6 bases from V and 10 bases from J; bases unmatched to any gene: 16. The CDR3 is 15 amino acids. As DNA, the CDR3 is TGTGCCAGCAGAGGAGGGGACAGGAGGTCTTTCGGAGCTTTCTTT. Residues: CASRGGDRRSFGAFF.

V usage is TRBV4-2 and J usage is TRBJ2-7; 8 nucleotides match TRBD2. CDR1 LGHNA and CDR2 YNFKEQ come from the germline V gene. V gave up 5 bases and J gave up 0 bases; unmatched junction bases: 9. The length of the CDR3 is 16 residues. The CDR3 DNA reads as TGTGCCAGCAGCGTAAACCAGCGGGAGAACTCCTACGAGCAGTACTTC. This encodes CASSVNQRENSYEQYF.

The gene calls are TRBV27 and TRBJ2-1; TRBD2 matches at 7 bases. CDR3 length: 15 amino acids. Looked up from germline, CDR1 is MNHEY and CDR2 is SMNVEV (reference sequence). The junction had 10 bases not matched to a gene; V was cut back by 5 bases and J by 6 bases. Written as DNA, the CDR3 is TGTGCCAGCAGTACGCAGACTAGCTCCCTCAATGAGCAGTTCTTC. Its protein is CASSTQTSSLNEQFF.